Given below is one T cell receptor beta chain in context. Its antigen is not known. The data derive from a study of T-cell memory formation after mild COVID-19. Constant-segment primers were used for 5'RACE, and the resulting TCR alpha and TCR beta cDNA libraries carried sample barcodes and UMIs. TCRdb re-called the 5' RACE reads through MiXCR, storing one row per CDR3 protein. This table holds under 550,000 distinct CDR3 sequences, roughly 20% found once. Notes on the study in general: Contracting clones localized mainly to CM and EM when CD4+ and mainly to EMRA when CD8+. Certain responding clones were present in pre-infection memory, suggesting participation of cross-reactive memory. Whereas later expanders leaned CD4+, clones contracting day 15 to 85 showed a balanced CD4/CD8 makeup.

Trimming cost V 0 bases and J 4 bases, with 15 bases left between them. Germline values: CDR1 SGDLS, CDR2 YYNGEE. The CDR3 length is 16 residues. The rearrangement links TRBV9 to TRBJ2-3, with D possibly being TRBD1 or TRBD2 (5 bases each). Sequencing used PBMCs or a T cell subset sorted from them (not recorded which). The sequence derives from an adult woman who had mild COVID-19 (a few samples of this study predate the infection). Cell type and time point are not known. In DNA, the CDR3 is TGTGCCAGCAGCGTAGGAGAGGGGAAGGGGTCAGATACGCAGTATTTT. Translated: CASSVGEGKGSDTQYF.